The present entry profiles one T cell receptor beta chain with its context. No cognate antigen has been identified for it. There are no base qualities to consult, and no much larger clone falls within one base. This record comes from a study of cytomegalovirus exposure and HLA in healthy donors (dated by TCRdb to the late 2010s). Background on the whole study: An earlier analysis of several hundred of the donors reported approximately 300 Gb of sequence data and roughly 120 million unique TCR beta sequences obtained from about 179 million T cells. An early release that covered approximately 600 HLA-typed donors contained 250 to 350 gigabases of sequencing data and tens of millions of unique TCR sequences. Of the roughly 400 genotyped donors, approximately 83% fell in the genetic ancestry cluster associated with self-reported Caucasian donors. The study was designed to test whether signatures of past pathogen exposure could be identified by cataloging public T cell receptors. Using immunosequencing, the study profiled T cell repertoires from 666 subjects and related those repertoires to cytomegalovirus serostatus. In addition to the first cohort of 666 subjects, a separate validation cohort of approximately 130 different subjects was used. To predict cytomegalovirus infection status, the study brought together high-throughput TCR immunosequencing, statistical association of individual TCRs with disease status, and machine learning. A later analysis re-analyzed previously published TCR beta repertoires from 650 to 800 donors and added high-resolution HLA genotyping to study TCR occurrence patterns. The later analysis used no new phenotypic data to find candidate immune exposures, relying instead on TCR beta sequences and their occurrence across donors. An earlier analysis of 587 of the donors used high-throughput TCR beta sequencing to judge whether each TCR beta V gene segment behaved as functional or pseudogenic. Donor age, sex, ethnicity and CMV serostatus were compiled alongside the repertoire data. In a later genetic analysis, genome-wide SNP genotypes for about 55% of the roughly 700 donors were used, and that subset was treated as a discovery cohort. Every repertoire in the discovery cohort had been generated on one and the same sequencing platform. Class I and class II HLA loci were covered by the typing at four-digit resolution. The number of donors typed differed by locus, with 629-630 for A, B, C, DRB1 and DQB1, 522 for DQA1, approximately 570 for DPA1, and 472 for DPB1. Roughly 5 DR-DQ haplotypes were handled as single units for association and clustering because linkage in the cohort was strong. On average, about 240,000 unique TCR beta nucleotide sequences were sequenced per donor among several hundred genotyped donors of the cohort, with about 19% of those sequences being non-productive.

The full study reports these points: A later analysis associated about 18,000 TCR beta sequences with specific HLA alleles at a false discovery rate of 0.05. In a later genetic analysis, a missense DCLRE1C variant was associated with V-gene and J-gene trimming of TCR beta chains, and the association was replicated in an independent cohort. Because HLA typing was missing for some donors at each locus, association tests included only the typed subset. A cluster of highly shared sequence variants was judged likely to represent a technical artifact of the sequencing pipeline. The classifier was reported to diagnose cytomegalovirus status with high specificity and sensitivity in both the original cohort and the validation cohort. CMV serostatus was the only immune exposure information available for the cohort. The authors suggested that the approach could potentially be extended to other disease states and immunological phenotypes. Compared with the roughly 670-donor mean, donors in an Asian-associated ancestry cluster had fewer N-insertions in productive TCRs, according to a later genetic analysis. Sequencing depth was assumed to be roughly uniform across donors in the presence/absence analyses, though that assumption may not hold. A later analysis found that HLA-associated TCR beta chains were more clonally expanded and had lower generation probabilities than equally common non-associated chains. In a later analysis, the rate of TCR association differed among HLA loci, with DRB1 alleles having the most associated TCRs and HLA-C alleles having the fewest. Some IMGT-functional V segments, including TRBV6-2 and TRBV6-3, could not be distinguished by the 87-base-pair reads and were therefore excluded. In vitro tests confirmed that a few of the cytomegalovirus-associated TCR beta chains recognize cytomegalovirus antigens. In a later analysis, several top co-occurrence clusters were reported to appear linked to parvovirus B19, influenza, CMV and Epstein-Barr virus. A later analysis found that most CMV-associated TCR beta chains appeared HLA-restricted, with HLA associations seemingly driven largely by CMV exposure. Assigning TCR associations to individual alleles was difficult when HLA alleles, especially DR and DQ, strongly co-occurred. Correlated functional status among segregating V segments might be attributable to linkage disequilibrium, but an unknown experimental factor could not be ruled out. Because counts were too low, seventeen rarely observed V segments, including chromosome 9 orphons, were excluded from the earlier analysis of 500 to 700 of the donors. In an earlier analysis of roughly 500 of the donors, most TCR beta V segments appeared in productive rearrangements about 87% or about 30% of the time, broadly matching IMGT annotations. The study gave a list of under 200 TCR beta chains associated with cytomegalovirus. While some public TCRs were present in many individuals, most TCR sequences turned up only very rarely across donors. In this cohort, only TCR beta chains were sequenced, and detectable features were limited by the absence of alpha or paired-chain data. A further reported finding was that TCR beta sequences accurately predicted the HLA-A and HLA-B alleles for most subjects in the first cohort.

Per the germline V gene (reference sequence), SEHNR is the CDR1 and FQNEAQ is the CDR2. Including cysteine and phenylalanine, the CDR3 has 13 amino acids. The sequence is cut down to CDR3 DNA, 39 bases in frame from base 1. Between the V and J ends, shortened by 4 bases and 5 bases respectively, the junction contains 11 bases. The cohort consisted of approximately 670 healthy bone marrow donors. All cohort members were sampled while nominally healthy, although unrecorded immune exposures were likely present. The donor was CMV seronegative and belonged to the group of several hundred seronegative cohort members. A peripheral blood sample was provided by each donor, and peripheral blood mononuclear cells were used for TCR beta sequencing. The Qiagen DNeasy Blood Extraction Kit was used to extract genomic DNA from the blood cell samples. The library was prepared using the immunoSEQ multiplex PCR assay. The multiplex PCR relied on a mix of 60 forward primers for TCR Vbeta segments and 13 reverse primers for TCR Jbeta segments. Amplification of the CDR3 region of rearranged TCR beta genes was performed with a multiplex PCR assay on genomic DNA. The amplified TCR beta libraries were sequenced on the Illumina HiSeq System as 87-base-pair reads. On the authors' methods: Across the 700 or so repertoires, a later analysis counted some 80 million unique TCR beta chains, roughly 11 million of which were shared by at least two donors. To remove PCR and sequencing errors, raw reads were error-corrected and collapsed into unique sequences using a nearest-neighbor algorithm that merged closely related sequences. Alignment of CDR3 sequences to IMGT reference sequences was used to assign V, D and J gene segments. Each retained sequence needed at least a six-nucleotide match to both a V gene segment and a J gene segment. A rearrangement counted as productive if the CDR3 had no stop codons and remained in frame with V and J, and every other rearrangement counted as non-productive. Following IMGT convention, CDR3 was defined as the stretch from the second conserved V-encoded cysteine to the conserved J-encoded phenylalanine. The earlier analysis of some 550 of the donors excluded any sequence lacking an unambiguous match to a single V gene segment. In an earlier analysis of 587 of the donors, V segments were called functional above 56.7% productive rearrangements and were called segregating when the between-donor standard deviation exceeded 5%. A statistical classification framework was built for diagnosing cytomegalovirus status from the catalog of TCR beta chain sequences. A later analysis assigned V and J genes by comparing TCR nucleotide sequences with IMGT/GENE-DB human TR gene sequences. Using the TCRdist pipeline, a later analysis assigned CDR3 sequences along with most-parsimonious VDJ recombination scenarios. In a later analysis, each TCR beta chain was defined by its CDR3 amino acid sequence together with its V-gene family, and reads lacking a unique V-gene family were excluded. To address suspected cross-contamination and a sequencing artifact, a later analysis removed around 600 highly shared, low-generation-probability nucleotide sequences. In a later analysis, a clonal expansion index was calculated for each public chain from normalized within-repertoire ranks of inferred template counts. A later analysis computed generation probabilities with a VDJ recombination model fitted to out-of-frame rearrangements, and checked the results against IGoR. In a later analysis, TCR-TCR, TCR-HLA and TCR-CMV co-occurrence was scored with hypergeometric tests, and a repertoire-size bias correction was applied to TCR pairs. False discovery rates were estimated in a later analysis by permuting HLA or CMV assignments 20 times. In a later analysis, co-occurring TCRs were grouped with DBSCAN, and TCRdist sequence similarity was added when clustering was performed within HLA-allele-positive subsets. Repertoires with fewer than 30,000 or more than 120,000 public chains, plus five repertoires with anomalous nucleotide sharing, were excluded from co-occurrence clustering. The source is immuneACCESS, and TCRdb retained only in-frame sequences with V and J called. Part of the clones is not carried over; for the studies checked, unresolved V genes explain less than half of this, and the remainder is unexplained. V, J and clone size are those of that table, while D and trimming were read from the DNA. The sample table contains about 190,000 clones; only one count was recorded for about 87% of them. The ten largest clones take up 1% to 1.5% of the sample.

This clonotype originated in a man aged 30 to 39 in good health and CMV-seronegative. In this chain, TRBV7-9 is recombined with TRBJ2-5; the D region possibly corresponds to TRBD1 (5 bases align). Specimen: PBMCs. The DNA sequence follows: TGTGCCAGCAGCTCCAGGGCTGTGGAGACCCAGTACTTC. Translated, this gives CASSSRAVETQYF.